This paragraph covers one T cell receptor beta chain sequence. Its antigen is not identified. This sample is part of a study of cytomegalovirus exposure and HLA in healthy donors. Whole-study findings and limits: There were some V segments, including TRBV6-2 and TRBV6-3, excluded as indistinguishable.

The PCR ran on 60 Vbeta and 13 Jbeta primers. Clones were read by immunoSEQ multiplex PCR, and TCRdb kept only the in-frame ones, dropping some. The sample totals roughly 35,000 clones. Trimming cost V 0 bases and J 6 bases; bases outside gene matches: 1. The CDR3 loop spans 14 amino acids. The V gene's germline CDR1 is LNHNV and CDR2 YYDKDF (reference sequence). Healthy bone marrow donors made up the donor group. Donors had nominal health at sampling but likely had unrecorded immune exposures. The V and J genes are TRBV15 and TRBJ1-5; TRBD1 matches at 8 bases. The TCR sequence derives from a middle-aged woman in good health and CMV-seropositive. Sequenced sample: PBMCs. CDR3 DNA sequence: TGTGCCACCAGCAGAGACAGGGGGCGTCAGCCCCAGCATTTT. It translates to CATSRDRGRQPQHF. Filled out from reference TRBV15 and TRBJ1-5, the complete variable domain reads DAMVIQNPRYQVTQFGKPVTLSCSQTLNHNVMYWYQQKSSQAPKLLFHYYDKDFNNEADTPDNFQSRRPNTSFCFLDIRSPGLGDTAMYLCATSRDRGRQPQHFGDGTRLSIL.